The 24 T cell receptor beta chains given below trace back to one sample, sequenced in a study of T-cell memory formation after mild COVID-19 (dated by TCRdb to about 2021). The library was built by means of 5' RACE. Sequencing instrument: Illumina NovaSeq 6000. Through fastp at Q25 and MiXCR, TCRdb rebuilt clones from the public reads, retaining in-frame beta chains. One record per CDR3 amino acid sequence lists the most common genes and DNA. The sample table records 95,000 to 110,000 distinct CDR3 sequences; around 15% of these occur just once. Of the sample, around 43% is held by the ten largest clones. Input material: PBMCs or a T cell subset sorted from them (not recorded which). The receptors were sampled from a young man who had mild COVID-19 (a few samples of this study predate the infection). The sample titles of this study are shuffled in the database, so cell type and time point are left out; the donor was told from shared clones.

The chain is built from TRBV10-3 and TRBJ2-7; TRBD1 matches at 10 bases. J was trimmed by 2 bases and V by 6 bases; bases with no gene match: 4. Germline CDR1 ENHRY, CDR2 SYGVKD. The CDR3 runs to 14 residues. The CDR3 DNA follows: TGTGCCATCAGCGAAGGACAGGGGGCCTACGAGCAGTACTTC. Amino acid sequence: CAISEGQGAYEQYF.

This clonotype was detected many times. The chain combines TRBV6-6 with TRBJ2-1, with a tentative D call TRBD1 (6 bases). CDR3 length equals 18 residues. Germline V gene sequence: CDR1 MNHNY, CDR2 SVGAGI (reference sequence). V was trimmed by 0 bases and J by 4 bases, leaving 19 bases between them. DNA for the CDR3: TGTGCCAGCAGTTACTCGATCCAGTTGGACAGCCCGTACAATGAGCAGTTCTTC. The encoded protein is CASSYSIQLDSPYNEQFF.

This clonotype occurred a few times. This rearrangement joins TRBV10-3 to TRBJ2-1; 9 bases are shared with TRBD1. Germline CDR1 is ENHRY and CDR2 is SYGVKD. This CDR3 is built from 16 residues. The ends lost 3 bases at V and 1 base at J; junction bases unmatched: 4. The CDR3 DNA sequence: TGTGCCATCAGTGACCCCGGGACAGGGTCCTACAATGAGCAGTTCTTC. Encoded protein: CAISDPGTGSYNEQFF.

The rearrangement uses TRBV29-1 and TRBJ2-1; TRBD1 is a possible D gene (7 bases). This CDR3 is built from 10 residues. The V and J ends lost 7 bases and 7 bases respectively, with 8 bases between them. The germline gives CDR1 SQVTM, CDR2 ANQGSEA. CDR3 coding DNA: TGCAGCGCAGGGGGGAATGAGCAGTTCTTC. The encoded protein is CSAGGNEQFF.

The table lists this clonotype with many counts. This rearrangement joins TRBV29-1 to TRBJ2-1; D is possibly TRBD1 (6 bases). The CDR3 is 12 amino acids. V gave up 7 bases and J gave up 5 bases, with 12 bases separating them. Germline V CDR1 and CDR2: SQVTM, ANQGSEA. CDR3 loop: CSARTGNNEQFF. CDR3 DNA: TGCAGCGCACGTACAGGGAACAATGAGCAGTTCTTC.

This clonotype was observed many times. This chain joins TRBV24-1 and TRBJ1-1; 7 nucleotides align to TRBD1. Germline V gene data show CDR1 as KGHDR and CDR2 as SFDVKD. V shed 4 bases, J shed 8 bases, and the junction held 6 bases outside the gene matches. CDR3 length: 13 residues. The CDR3 coding sequence is TGTGCCACCAGTGAGAGGGGGCGACAGGAAGCTTTCTTT. Encoded protein: CATSERGRQEAFF.

The V gene is TRBV9, the J gene TRBJ1-2, with 8 positions matching TRBD1. V trimming: 4 bases; J trimming: 7 bases; junction bases outside the gene matches: 18. The CDR3 has 17 amino acids. Germline loops: CDR1 SGDLS, CDR2 YYNGEE. CDR3 loop: CASSPHLLETGGGGYTF. The CDR3 bases are TGTGCCAGCAGCCCCCATCTCCTCGAAACAGGGGGAGGTGGCTACACCTTC.

This clonotype showed up just once. The rearrangement links TRBV11-2 to TRBJ1-4; D might be TRBD1 (5 bases). Per germline, CDR1 SGHAT and CDR2 FQNNGV. The CDR3 is 15 amino acids. The V and J ends lost 4 bases and 5 bases respectively, with 14 bases between them. DNA of the CDR3: TGTGCCAGCAGCTGGGAAGGGGAGGAAAATGAAAAACTGTTTTTT. This sequence encodes CASSWEGEENEKLFF.

This clonotype was counted only a few times. The chain is built from TRBV4-3 and TRBJ2-2; D unresolved. The CDR3 is made up of 13 amino acids. Per the germline V gene, CDR1 is LGHNA and CDR2 is YSLEER. Trimming cost V 1 base and J 5 bases, with 5 bases left between them. CDR3 loop: CASSQALTGELFF. The CDR3 nucleotides read TGCGCCAGCAGCCAAGCGCTGACCGGGGAGCTGTTTTTT.

In its sample, this clonotype was seen a few times. The chain carries TRBV7-9 and TRBJ2-5; D is possibly TRBD1 (6 bases). Germline-derived CDR1 and CDR2 are SEHNR and FQNEAQ (reference sequence). V dropped 0 bases and J dropped 5 bases, with 19 bases sitting between them. CDR3 length equals 17 residues. CDR3: CASSLATGHPLTETQYF. CDR3 sequence (DNA): TGTGCCAGCAGCTTAGCGACGGGACACCCCCTCACGGAGACCCAGTACTTC.

This clonotype was seen repeatedly, ten times or more. The chain employs TRBV5-1 and TRBJ2-4, with 8 nucleotides matching TRBD1. Germline trimming cut 0 bases from V and 2 bases from J; bases unmatched to any gene: 4. This CDR3 region has 16 residues. The germline V gene encodes CDR1 SGHRS and CDR2 YFSETQ. CDR3 bases: TGCGCCAGCAGCTTGGGACAGGGGTGGCCCAAAAACATTCAGTACTTC. This encodes CASSLGQGWPKNIQYF.

Only a few counts were recorded for this clonotype. The V and J genes are TRBV4-1 and TRBJ2-2; 12 bases fit TRBD2. Trimming took 4 bases from V and 4 from J; bases not matched to a gene: 4. CDR1 and CDR2 (germline): MGHRA, YSYEKL. This CDR3 region has 16 residues. CDR3 nucleotides: TGCGCCAGCAGCCGACTAGCGGGGGATCTCACCGGGGAGCTGTTTTTT. It translates to CASSRLAGDLTGELFF.

This clonotype turned up a few times. The rearrangement uses TRBV5-6 and TRBJ2-7, with 8 bases matching TRBD2. V was clipped by 4 bases and J by 8 bases; unmatched bases: 8. The CDR3 totals 13 residues. The germline V gene has CDR1 SGHDT and CDR2 YYEEEE. This CDR3 reads CASSLGGARKQYV. CDR3 coding DNA: TGTGCCAGCAGCCTCGGGGGGGCCCGGAAGCAGTACGTC.

This clonotype was counted only a few times. The chain joins TRBV13 to TRBJ1-2; D remains unclear. V dropped 4 bases and J dropped 3 bases, with 9 bases sitting between them. The CDR3 runs 13 residues. Germline V lookup: CDR1 PRHDT, CDR2 FYEKMQ (reference sequence). Written as DNA, the CDR3 is TGTGCCAGCAGCTCGACTGCGGACTATGGCTACACCTTC. Residues: CASSSTADYGYTF.

The chain has TRBV6-5 and TRBJ1-5; D unresolved. Germline assignment: CDR1 MNHEY and CDR2 SVGAGI. This CDR3 has 13 residues. V was shortened by 10 bases and J by 4 bases, with 14 bases between the two germline ends. The CDR3 reads CATSMGMNQPQHF. CDR3 coding DNA: TGTGCCACATCGATGGGCATGAATCAGCCCCAGCATTTT.

This clonotype came up a few times. The chain employs TRBV9 and TRBJ2-3; D uncertain. Germline CDR1 and CDR2: SGDLS and YYNGEE. This CDR3 is built from 14 residues. The V end lost 0 bases, the J end lost 4 bases, and 9 bases lay between the germline ends. The CDR3 sequence: CASSVGGAADTQYF. The CDR3 bases are TGTGCCAGCAGCGTAGGTGGTGCGGCAGATACGCAGTATTTT.

The chain recombines TRBV7-2 with TRBJ1-5, with D possibly being TRBD1 (5 bases). V was cut by 0 bases and J by 0 bases, with 9 bases left in between. Germline V gives CDR1 SGHTA, CDR2 FQGNSA. The CDR3 spans 16 residues. The CDR3 loop is CASSLAEGYSNQPQHF. CDR3 sequence (DNA): TGTGCCAGCAGCTTAGCGGAGGGGTATAGCAATCAGCCCCAGCATTTT.

This chain uses TRBV4-3 with TRBJ2-5; no reliable D call. This CDR3 comprises 13 residues. Germline CDR1 is LGHNA and CDR2 is YSLEER. Trimming left V 2 bases short and J 1 base short, with 5 bases between. CDR3 region: CASSQSVQETQYF. CDR3 nucleotide sequence: TGCGCCAGCAGCCAATCCGTCCAAGAGACCCAGTACTTC.

In this sample, this clonotype turned up a few times. The chain couples TRBV28 to TRBJ2-7; D ambiguous. The V end was cut by 5 bases, the J end by 5 bases, with 13 bases between. Germline values: CDR1 MDHEN, CDR2 SYDVKM. There are 13 residues in the CDR3. This CDR3 is CASSPGGANEQYF. CDR3 DNA sequence: TGTGCCAGCAGTCCGGGCGGCGCAAACGAGCAGTACTTC.

This clonotype was seen a few times. The V and J genes are TRBV29-1 and TRBJ2-3, with 8 bases matching TRBD1. V shed 2 bases, J shed 4 bases, and the junction held 2 bases outside the gene matches. This CDR3 is built from 13 residues. CDR1 and CDR2 (germline): SQVTM, ANQGSEA. DNA of the CDR3: TGCAGCGTTGAACAGGGGGCGGCAGATACGCAGTATTTT. Its protein product is CSVEQGAADTQYF.

The J gene is TRBJ1-5, the V gene TRBV15; TRBD1 agrees at 8 bases. The CDR3 has 15 amino acids. Germline-derived CDR1 and CDR2 are LNHNV and YYDKDF (reference sequence). The ends lost 4 bases at V and 5 bases at J; junction bases unmatched: 7. The CDR3 loop is CATSKSSGGYQPQHF. In DNA form, the CDR3 reads TGTGCCACCAGCAAAAGTTCAGGGGGCTATCAGCCCCAGCATTTT.

The chain couples TRBV6-6 to TRBJ2-7; D remains ambiguous. CDR3 length equals 13 residues. Germline V lookup: CDR1 MNHNY, CDR2 SVGAGI (reference sequence). The V gene lost 4 bases and the J gene lost 5 bases, with 12 bases spanning the gap. CDR3 in DNA: TGTGCCAGCAGTTCGACAACGACTCACGAGCAGTACGTC. This sequence encodes CASSSTTTHEQYV.

This clonotype was recorded many times. The chain is built from TRBV6-5 and TRBJ2-7, with 7 bases that match TRBD1. V was clipped by 0 bases and J by 0 bases; unmatched bases: 2. Germline assignment: CDR1 MNHEY and CDR2 SVGAGI. The CDR3 runs to 15 residues. Written as DNA, the CDR3 is TGTGCCAGCAGTTACTCGACAGGGAGCTCCTACGAGCAGTACTTC. It encodes CASSYSTGSSYEQYF.

Only a few counts were recorded for this clonotype. This chain joins TRBV4-1 and TRBJ1-1, with D possibly TRBD1 on 6 matching bases. From germline, CDR1 is MGHRA and CDR2 YSYEKL. Deletions cut 0 bases from V and 2 bases from J, with 19 bases between. This CDR3 spans 18 amino acids. CDR3 in amino acids: CASSQDPTKTGYNTEAFF. The CDR3 DNA follows: TGCGCCAGCAGCCAAGATCCGACGAAGACAGGCTACAACACTGAAGCTTTCTTT.